Below are 32 T cell receptor beta chains sequenced from a single sample in a study of T cell responses to AZD1222 COVID-19 vaccine. Here immunoSEQ multiplex PCR was the method, and the copy in TCRdb shows in-frame clones only, minus some. The sample contains about 45,000 clones, 80% of which appear only once. The sample in question was peripheral blood, obtained 28 days after the second dose of the MenACWY control vaccine. These receptor sequences come from an adult who received the MenACWY meningococcal vaccine as a control.

This sequence joins TRBV3-1 (or the pseudogene TRBV3-2) and TRBJ1-2, with D perhaps matching TRBD1 (6 bases). Trimming stripped 1 base from V and 10 bases from J, with 10 bases between. Germline V gives CDR1 LGHDT, CDR2 YNNKEL (reference sequence). The CDR3 is 12 residues long. The CDR3 sequence: CASSQGDRFYTF. The CDR3 DNA follows: TGTGCCAGCAGCCAAGGAGACAGGTTCTACACCTTC.

The CDR3 is CASRPGQGPIGEQFF. The CDR3 DNA reads as TGTGCCAGCAGGCCGGGACAGGGACCTATCGGGGAGCAGTTCTTC. This sequence joins TRBV6-5 and TRBJ2-1, with 9 bases that match TRBD1. The germline V gene encodes CDR1 MNHEY and CDR2 SVGAGI. CDR3 length: 15 residues. The ends lost 6 bases at V and 10 bases at J; junction bases unmatched: 13.

The chain joins TRBV5-4 to TRBJ2-1; maybe TRBD2 (6 bases). The CDR3 loop spans 15 amino acids. V was shortened by 0 bases and J by 6 bases, with 13 bases between the two germline ends. Germline V gene lookup returns CDR1 SGHNT and CDR2 YYREEE (reference sequence). Here the CDR3 reads CASSLELASPNEQFF. DNA for the CDR3: TGTGCCAGCAGCTTGGAACTAGCCAGCCCCAATGAGCAGTTCTTC.

This chain links TRBV12-3 or TRBV12-4 with TRBJ1-1, with D uncertain. The CDR3 sequence is 13 residues long. V dropped 2 bases and J dropped 5 bases, with 9 bases sitting between them. This chain's CDR3 is CASSLKSWTEAFF. The CDR3, as DNA: TGTGCCAGCAGTTTAAAGTCGTGGACTGAAGCTTTCTTT.

The chain recombines TRBV27 with TRBJ1-4; D is ambiguous. There are 16 residues in the CDR3. CDR1 is MNHEY, CDR2 SMNVEV, per germline (reference sequence). Trimming shortened V by 5 bases and J by 0 bases, and 13 bases separated the two germline ends. CDR3 loop: CASSLTRLPTNEKLFF. The CDR3 DNA sequence: TGTGCCAGCAGTCTCACTCGACTTCCAACTAATGAAAAACTGTTTTTT.

V usage is TRBV2 and J usage is TRBJ1-3, with D unclear. V was pared by 3 bases and J by 2 bases, with 11 bases between. Germline V gene lookup returns CDR1 SNHLY and CDR2 FYNNEI. This CDR3 spans 15 amino acids. The CDR3 coding sequence is TGTGCCAGCAGTGAGTTCGCTAGCCCTGGAAACACCATATATTTT. This encodes CASSEFASPGNTIYF.

This clone appeared a single time. This chain connects TRBV6-5 to TRBJ1-4; no clear D gene. Per the germline V gene, CDR1 is MNHEY and CDR2 is SVGAGI. Trimming took 4 bases from V and 2 from J, leaving 8 bases between them. The CDR3 has 14 amino acids. CDR3 loop: CASSSTATNEKLFF. CDR3 DNA sequence: TGTGCCAGCAGTTCCACGGCCACTAATGAAAAACTGTTTTTT.

J is TRBJ2-5 and V is TRBV12-5, with TRBD1 matching 11 bases. Trimming cost V 5 bases and J 5 bases; bases outside gene matches: 10. CDR3 length equals 16 residues. The V gene's germline CDR1 is LGHNT and CDR2 FRNRAP. As DNA, the CDR3 is TGTGCTAGTGGTCTAGGGGACAGGGGGTGGCGGGAGACCCAGTACTTC. Translation gives CASGLGDRGWRETQYF.

The chain employs TRBV27 and TRBJ1-5; 10 bases fit TRBD1. Germline V gene sequence: CDR1 MNHEY, CDR2 SMNVEV (reference sequence). The CDR3 runs 14 residues. J lost 11 bases, V lost 6 bases, and 10 bases had no gene match. The CDR3 DNA reads as TGTGCCAGCAGCTCCGGGACAGGGGAATCATCCCAGCATTTT. Protein: CASSSGTGESSQHF.

The chain has TRBV3-1 (or the pseudogene TRBV3-2) and TRBJ2-1; D may be TRBD1 (6 bases). Germline CDR1 is LGHDT and CDR2 is YNNKEL (reference sequence). This CDR3 contains 12 residues. Trimming cost V 6 bases and J 6 bases, with 9 bases left between them. This CDR3 is CASRGDINEQFF. In DNA, the CDR3 is TGTGCCAGCAGGGGGGACATCAATGAGCAGTTCTTC.

This clone was observed a few times. The J gene is TRBJ1-1, the V gene TRBV30, with a tentative D call TRBD1 (6 bases). The V end lost 3 bases, the J end lost 1 base, and 12 bases lay between the germline ends. The CDR3 is made up of 14 amino acids. CDR1 and CDR2 from the germline V gene are GTSNPN and SVGIG (reference sequence). This chain's CDR3 is CAWSTGYGNTEAFF. The CDR3 DNA sequence: TGTGCCTGGAGCACAGGGTATGGGAACACTGAAGCTTTCTTT.

This clone was recorded a few times. The chain carries TRBV6-5 and TRBJ1-2, with 9 bases aligning to TRBD1. The V gene's germline CDR1 is MNHEY and CDR2 SVGAGI. The J segment lost 6 bases and the V segment lost 0 bases, leaving 5 bases of the junction unmatched. The CDR3 covers 15 residues. The CDR3 reads CASSYSVQGADGYTF. DNA of the CDR3: TGTGCCAGCAGTTACTCCGTACAGGGGGCCGATGGCTACACCTTC.

The J gene is TRBJ1-3, the V gene TRBV28; 7 positions agree with TRBD1. V lost 7 bases, J lost 4 bases, and 1 base stayed unmatched. Germline values: CDR1 MDHEN, CDR2 SYDVKM. This CDR3 is 12 amino acids long. Written as DNA, the CDR3 is TGTGCCAGCAAGGGACAGGGAAACACCATATATTTT. As protein: CASKGQGNTIYF.

The chain is built from TRBV28 and TRBJ2-1; 7 nucleotides match TRBD2. Germline loops: CDR1 MDHEN, CDR2 SYDVKM. This CDR3 comprises 12 residues. V lost 8 bases to trimming and J lost 8 bases; unmatched junction nucleotides: 6. The CDR3 DNA sequence: TGTGCCAGCGGGGAGGGCCGAGATGAGCAGTTCTTC. It codes for CASGEGRDEQFF.

The V call is TRBV5-1, the J call TRBJ2-5; 9 nucleotides align to TRBD1. The germline gives CDR1 SGHRS, CDR2 YFSETQ. This CDR3 is 15 amino acids long. V was pared by 2 bases and J by 5 bases, with 7 bases of the junction left unmatched. The CDR3 DNA is TGCGCCAGCAGCTTTTACAGGGGGCAGGAGGAGACCCAGTACTTC. As protein: CASSFYRGQEETQYF.

The rearrangement joins TRBV28 to TRBJ2-1; 8 nucleotides line up with TRBD1. The V gene end was trimmed by 2 bases and the J gene end by 15 bases; junction bases not matched to a gene: 3. CDR1 and CDR2 (germline): MDHEN, SYDVKM. This CDR3 is 11 amino acids long. The CDR3 bases are TGTGCCAGCAGTTTAACAGGGGGACGGTTCTTC. Its translation is CASSLTGGRFF.

This rearrangement joins TRBV28 to TRBJ1-5, with no clear D. Germline CDR1 is MDHEN and CDR2 is SYDVKM. CDR3 length: 14 residues. V lost 5 bases and J lost 0, with 8 bases in between. This chain's CDR3 is CASSATASNQPQHF. As DNA, the CDR3 is TGTGCCAGCAGTGCTACGGCTAGCAATCAGCCCCAGCATTTT.

The V call is TRBV20-1, the J call TRBJ1-2; D uncertain. Trimming shortened V by 3 bases and J by 7 bases, and 9 bases separated the two germline ends. Looked up from germline, CDR1 is DFQATT and CDR2 is SNEGSKA (reference sequence). CDR3 length: 11 amino acids. The CDR3 DNA follows: TGCAGTGCTAGGGGGTCGAGTGGCTACACCTTC. This gives the protein CSARGSSGYTF.

The CDR3 is CSASGGWQEAYNEQFF. The CDR3 nucleotides are TGCAGTGCTAGTGGGGGGTGGCAGGAGGCCTACAATGAGCAGTTCTTC. The rearrangement links TRBV20-1 to TRBJ2-1; TRBD2 is a possible D gene (6 bases). Germline CDR1 reads DFQATT; CDR2 reads SNEGSKA (reference sequence). This CDR3 is 16 amino acids long. The V gene lost 3 bases and the J gene lost 2 bases, with 17 bases spanning the gap.

The chain couples TRBV4-1 to TRBJ2-7, with D possibly TRBD2 on 5 matching bases. CDR3 size: 13 residues. The V gene lost 3 bases and the J gene lost 5 bases, with 11 bases spanning the gap. CDR1 is MGHRA and CDR2 is YSYEKL in the germline V gene. As DNA, the CDR3 is TGCGCCAGCAGCCAGGTACTAGTGGACGAGCAGTACTTC. Protein: CASSQVLVDEQYF.

The J gene is TRBJ1-4, the V gene TRBV7-9, with 9 bases lining up with TRBD1. V dropped 3 bases and J dropped 6; count of bases not matched to a gene: 2. CDR3 size: 14 residues. In germline, CDR1 is SEHNR, CDR2 FQNEAQ (reference sequence). The CDR3 bases are TGTGCCAGCAGCTTGGGACAGGGCTATGAAAAACTGTTTTTT. Amino acid sequence: CASSLGQGYEKLFF.

V is TRBV6-1 and J is TRBJ1-1; no definite D call. From germline, CDR1 is MNHNS and CDR2 SASEGT. The V and J ends lost 0 bases and 4 bases respectively, with 6 bases between them. This CDR3 spans 13 amino acids. CDR3 DNA: TGTGCCAGCAGTGAAGCACGTAGCACTGAAGCTTTCTTT. This gives the protein CASSEARSTEAFF.

CDR3 coding DNA: TGTGCCAGCAGTTTATCCTCCTACGAGCAGTACTTC. Amino acid sequence: CASSLSSYEQYF. The chain uses TRBV28 and TRBJ2-7, with D unclear. Germline CDR1 reads MDHEN; CDR2 reads SYDVKM. There are 12 residues in the CDR3. Trimming shortened V by 1 base and J by 0 bases, and 1 base separated the two germline ends.

This clone was seen a handful of times. This may stem from a read error, because a much larger clone lies one nucleotide away. The chain links TRBV3-1 (or the pseudogene TRBV3-2) to TRBJ2-2; 9 bases map to TRBD2. The CDR3 runs to 15 residues. V gave up 8 bases and J gave up 7 bases; unmatched junction bases: 11. Germline CDR1 is LGHDT and CDR2 is YNNKEL (reference sequence). CDR3 bases: TGTGCCAGCCGCTCCCGGGCGGGGGGGGGCGGGGAGCTGTTTTTT. Its translation is CASRSRAGGGGELFF.

This chain connects TRBV29-1 to TRBJ2-3; 8 bases are shared with TRBD1. Germline CDR1 reads SQVTM; CDR2 reads ANQGSEA. CDR3 length: 13 amino acids. V lost 7 bases, J lost 6 bases, and 9 bases stayed unmatched. This CDR3 reads CSAGQGSADTQYF. The CDR3 coding sequence is TGCAGCGCCGGACAGGGATCAGCGGATACGCAGTATTTT.

The chain combines TRBV4-1 with TRBJ2-2; 10 positions match TRBD1. The junction had 9 bases not matched to a gene; V was cut back by 3 bases and J by 5 bases. Germline loops: CDR1 MGHRA, CDR2 YSYEKL. The CDR3 contains 17 residues. In DNA form, the CDR3 reads TGCGCCAGCAGCCACCTCCTTGGACAGGGGGAGACCGGGGAGCTGTTTTTT. Protein: CASSHLLGQGETGELFF.

This sequence joins TRBV19 and TRBJ2-5; 11 nucleotides agree with TRBD2. V gave up 5 bases and J gave up 2 bases; unmatched junction bases: 10. CDR1 and CDR2 from the germline V gene are LNHDA and SQIVND (reference sequence). The CDR3 loop spans 17 amino acids. The CDR3 here is CASSGGPLAGAQETQYF. The CDR3 region has the DNA TGTGCCAGTAGTGGGGGCCCACTAGCGGGGGCACAAGAGACCCAGTACTTC.

The chain joins TRBV6-5 to TRBJ1-1, with D possibly being TRBD1 (5 bases). Per the germline V gene, CDR1 is MNHEY and CDR2 is SVGAGI. The CDR3 runs 13 residues. Trimming stripped 8 bases from V and 1 base from J, with 11 bases between. The CDR3 DNA reads TGTGCCAGCTCCGGACATCCGAACACTGAAGCTTTCTTT. Translating it yields CASSGHPNTEAFF.

V and J are TRBV6-4 and TRBJ2-1, with a weak D call TRBD1 (5 bases). This CDR3 contains 14 residues. The germline V and J ends were trimmed by 3 bases and 1 base, with 7 bases remaining between them. Per germline, CDR1 MRHNA and CDR2 SNTAGT. For the CDR3, the DNA is TGTGCCAGCAGTGAAGGGGAATCCTACAATGAGCAGTTCTTC. Translation: CASSEGESYNEQFF.

The rearrangement joins TRBV3-1 (or the pseudogene TRBV3-2) to TRBJ2-7, with 9 bases lining up with TRBD1. V lost 1 base to trimming and J lost 3 bases; unmatched junction nucleotides: 10. The CDR3 is 17 amino acids. Germline CDR1 and CDR2: LGHDT and YNNKEL (reference sequence). In DNA form, the CDR3 reads TGTGCCAGCAGCCAAGCGGTAACCGGGACAGGGAGCTACGAGCAGTACTTC. Protein product: CASSQAVTGTGSYEQYF.

This sequence joins TRBV6-5 and TRBJ2-1, with 8 bases aligning to TRBD2. The CDR3 spans 13 residues. CDR1 is MNHEY and CDR2 is SVGAGI in the germline V gene. V was clipped by 6 bases and J by 7 bases; unmatched bases: 5. In DNA form, the CDR3 reads TGTGCCAGCAGCGGGACTAGAGTGAATGAGCAGTTCTTC. It yields the protein CASSGTRVNEQFF.

The rearrangement uses TRBV2 and TRBJ2-1; TRBD2 is a possible D gene (5 bases). Germline lookup yields CDR1 SNHLY and CDR2 FYNNEI. With 0 bases removed from V and 9 bases from J, the gap between germline ends came to 9 bases. This CDR3 is built from 13 residues. This chain's CDR3 is CASSEAAAAEQFF. The DNA for the CDR3 is TGTGCCAGCAGTGAAGCGGCAGCGGCTGAGCAGTTCTTC.